Described below is a single T cell receptor beta chain sequence and its context. The antigen remains undetermined. The data were taken from a study of cytomegalovirus exposure and HLA in healthy donors. The CDR3 spans 13 residues. The V end lost 6 bases, the J end lost 1 base, and 9 bases lay between the germline ends. The germline V gene encodes CDR1 MNHNS and CDR2 SASEGT. General study points: Earlier findings revealed that most TCR beta V segments proved productive either about 87% or about 30% of the time. Some segments of the V type, notably TRBV6-2 and TRBV6-3, were excluded as indistinguishable.

The PCR ran on 60 Vbeta and 13 Jbeta primers. Assay: immunoSEQ multiplex PCR; the TCRdb copy retains only in-frame clones and omits some. This table holds 200,000 to 250,000 clones, 75% found once. Nominal health characterized the donors when sampled, though unrecorded immune exposures were likely. Sequencing was done on a sample of PBMCs. The receptor was isolated from a woman in her twenties or thirties in good health and CMV-seronegative. V is TRBV6-1 and J is TRBJ1-1; D is unclear. CDR3 residues: CASSLNWNTEAFF. The CDR3 bases are TGTGCCAGCAGCCTGAACTGGAACACTGAAGCTTTCTTT.